This T cell receptor beta chain was sequenced in a study of vaccination and CD4 T cells after COVID-19. For the study at large: The convalescents, six males and four females, included two who were Hispanic. A median of about 100 days (range 35 to 161) separated diagnosis from post-COVID sampling. Study-wide points: Convalescent patients displayed a median 86.3% of reactive clones emerging only post-vaccination.

To note about this clonotype: The antigen is unknown.

Oncomine TCR Beta short-read sequencing was applied to DNA from cultured CD4+ T cells. Someone extracted genomic DNA from cultured CD4+ T cells. MiXCR, applied by TCRdb to the PCR reads, yields one record per CDR3 protein. The data contain roughly 20,000 distinct CDR3 sequences, 25% to 35% of them singletons. Treatment noted: roughly 11-day PBMC culture with coronavirus spike peptide pools or control peptides (ViraFEST assay). This CDR3 spans 14 amino acids. The V segment lost 9 bases and the J segment 0 bases; nucleotides outside the gene matches: 5. Germline V lookup: CDR1 SGHNT, CDR2 YENEEA. The sequence was collected from a human donor with COVID-19. The rearrangement links TRBV11-3 to TRBJ1-5; 7 bases line up with TRBD1. Sequencing used cultured CD4+ T cells from blood. CDR3 coding DNA: TGTGCCAGAGTGACAGGGTTTAGCAATCAGCCCCAGCATTTT. It yields the protein CARVTGFSNQPQHF. Using reference TRBV11-3 and TRBJ1-5 for the parts outside the CDR3, the full variable domain is EAGVVQSPRYKIIEKKQPVAFWCNPISGHNTLYWYLQNLGQGPELLIRYENEEAVDDSQLPKDRFSAERLKGVDSTLKIQPAELGDSAVYLCARVTGFSNQPQHFGDGTRLSIL.